This T cell receptor (beta chain) originates from a study of shared clonotypes between healthy human individuals. All of the donors resided in Nashville, Tennessee, and each was a Caucasian adult. CD45RA+ naive and CD45RA-negative memory subsets were separated from CD4+ cells. Remarks on this clone: What it binds is not known.

Produced via immunoSEQ multiplex PCR; TCRdb's table is partial and in-frame only. The table shows a few million clones, with around 95% occurring only once. V was cut by 0 bases and J by 4 bases, with 13 bases left in between. CDR1 and CDR2 from the germline V gene are SGHNT and YYREEE (reference sequence). The CDR3 spans 15 residues. Notes on the study in general: Across subsets, estimated richness was generally greater for naive than for memory populations. Rarefaction demonstrated incomplete sorted-subset sequencing despite large depth.

The rearrangement uses TRBV5-4 and TRBJ1-1, with TRBD1 as a possible D gene (5 bases). Sequenced input: naive CD4+ T cells sorted from blood. Subset given: CD45RA+ positively selected. The receptor was isolated from a man younger than 35 in good health. The CDR3 DNA reads as TGTGCCAGCAGCTTGGGCGGGGGATTCGGCACTGAAGCTTTCTTT. Its translation: CASSLGGGFGTEAFF.